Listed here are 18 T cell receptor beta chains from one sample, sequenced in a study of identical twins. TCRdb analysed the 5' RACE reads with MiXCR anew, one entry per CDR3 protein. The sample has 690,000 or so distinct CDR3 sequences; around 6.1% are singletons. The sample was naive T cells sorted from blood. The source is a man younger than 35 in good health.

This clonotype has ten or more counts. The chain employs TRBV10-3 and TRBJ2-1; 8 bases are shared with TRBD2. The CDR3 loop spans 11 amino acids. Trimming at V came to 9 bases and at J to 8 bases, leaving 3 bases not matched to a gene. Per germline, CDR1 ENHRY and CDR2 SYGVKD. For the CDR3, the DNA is TGTGCCATTCTAGCGGGCTATGAGCAGTTCTTC. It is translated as CAILAGYEQFF.

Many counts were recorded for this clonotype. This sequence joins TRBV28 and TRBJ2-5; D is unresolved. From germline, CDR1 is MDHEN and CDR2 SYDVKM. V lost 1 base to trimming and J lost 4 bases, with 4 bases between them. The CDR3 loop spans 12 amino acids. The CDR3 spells CASSLFRETQYF. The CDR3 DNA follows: TGTGCCAGCAGTTTATTTCGAGAGACCCAGTACTTC.

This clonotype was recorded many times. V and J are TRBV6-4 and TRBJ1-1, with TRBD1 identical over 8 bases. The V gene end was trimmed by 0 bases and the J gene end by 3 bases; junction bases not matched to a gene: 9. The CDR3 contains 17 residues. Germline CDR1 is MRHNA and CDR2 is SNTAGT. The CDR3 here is CASSDSRQGSRYTEAFF. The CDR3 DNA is TGTGCCAGCAGTGACTCCAGACAGGGGTCAAGGTACACTGAAGCTTTCTTT.

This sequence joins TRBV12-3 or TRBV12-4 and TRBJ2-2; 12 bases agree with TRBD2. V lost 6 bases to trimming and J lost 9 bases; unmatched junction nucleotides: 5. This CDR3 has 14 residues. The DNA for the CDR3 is TGTGCCAGCAGCTTTGGACTAGCGGGAAGGGAGCTGTTTTTT. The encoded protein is CASSFGLAGRELFF.

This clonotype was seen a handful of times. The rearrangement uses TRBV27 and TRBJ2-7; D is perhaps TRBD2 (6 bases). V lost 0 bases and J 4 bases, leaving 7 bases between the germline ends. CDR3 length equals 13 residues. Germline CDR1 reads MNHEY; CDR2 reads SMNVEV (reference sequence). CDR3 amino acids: CASSLSGGYEQYV. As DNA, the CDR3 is TGTGCCAGCAGTTTATCCGGGGGATACGAGCAGTACGTC.

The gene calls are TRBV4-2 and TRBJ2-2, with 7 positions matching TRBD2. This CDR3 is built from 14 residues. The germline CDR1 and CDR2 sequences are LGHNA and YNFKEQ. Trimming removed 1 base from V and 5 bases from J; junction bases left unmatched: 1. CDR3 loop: CASSQGEGTGELFF. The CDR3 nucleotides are TGTGCCAGCAGCCAAGGGGAGGGGACCGGGGAGCTGTTTTTT.

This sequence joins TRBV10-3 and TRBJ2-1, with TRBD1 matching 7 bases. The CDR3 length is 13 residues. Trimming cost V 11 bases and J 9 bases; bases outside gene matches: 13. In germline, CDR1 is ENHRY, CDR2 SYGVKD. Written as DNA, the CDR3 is TGTGCCGTCACCTTGACAGGGAACGGTGAGCAGTTCTTC. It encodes CAVTLTGNGEQFF.

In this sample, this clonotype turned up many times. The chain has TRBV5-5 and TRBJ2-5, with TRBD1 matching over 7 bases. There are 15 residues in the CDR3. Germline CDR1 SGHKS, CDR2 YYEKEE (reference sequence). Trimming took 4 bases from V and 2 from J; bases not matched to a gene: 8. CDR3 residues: CASSMPGQKQETQYF. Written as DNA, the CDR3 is TGTGCCAGCAGCATGCCGGGACAGAAGCAAGAGACCCAGTACTTC.

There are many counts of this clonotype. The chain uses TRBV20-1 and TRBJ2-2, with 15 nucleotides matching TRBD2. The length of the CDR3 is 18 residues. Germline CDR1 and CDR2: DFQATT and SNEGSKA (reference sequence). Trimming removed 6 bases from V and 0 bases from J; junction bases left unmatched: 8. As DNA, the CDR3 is TGCAGTGCCGCGGGACTAGCGGGAGGACATTCGAACACCGGGGAGCTGTTTTTT. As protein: CSAAGLAGGHSNTGELFF.

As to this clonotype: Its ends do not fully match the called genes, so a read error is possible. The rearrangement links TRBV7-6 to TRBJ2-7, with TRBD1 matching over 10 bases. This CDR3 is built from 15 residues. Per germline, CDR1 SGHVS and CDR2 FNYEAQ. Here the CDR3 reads CASSLTGGVDNELYF. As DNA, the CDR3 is TGTGCCAGCAGCTTGACAGGGGGCGTAGATAACGAGCTGTACTTC. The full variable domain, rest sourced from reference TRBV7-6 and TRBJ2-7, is GAGVSQSPRYKVTKRGQDVALRCDPISGHVSLYWYRQALGQGPEFLTYFNYEAQQDKSGLPNDRFSAERPEGSISTLTIQRTEQRDSAMYRCASSLTGGVDNELYFGPGTRLTVT.

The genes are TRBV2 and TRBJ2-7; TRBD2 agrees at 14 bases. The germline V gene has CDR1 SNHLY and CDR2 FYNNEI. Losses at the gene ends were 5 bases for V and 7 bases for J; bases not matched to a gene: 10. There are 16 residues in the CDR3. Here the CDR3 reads CASSSPGLAGDREQYF. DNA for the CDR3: TGTGCCAGCAGTTCCCCGGGACTAGCGGGAGACCGGGAGCAGTACTTC.

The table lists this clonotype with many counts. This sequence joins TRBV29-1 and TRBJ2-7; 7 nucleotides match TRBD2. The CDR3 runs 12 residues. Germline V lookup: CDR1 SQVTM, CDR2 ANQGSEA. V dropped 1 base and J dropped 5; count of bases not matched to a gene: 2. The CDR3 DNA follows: TGCAGCGTTGAAGTGGGAGGGGACGAGCAGTACGTC. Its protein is CSVEVGGDEQYV.

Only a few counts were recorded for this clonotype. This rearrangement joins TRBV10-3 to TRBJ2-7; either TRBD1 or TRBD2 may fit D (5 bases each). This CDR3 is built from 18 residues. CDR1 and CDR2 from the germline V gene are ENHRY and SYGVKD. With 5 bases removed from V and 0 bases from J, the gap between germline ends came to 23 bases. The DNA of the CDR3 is TGTGCCATCAGTCGATCACGAACCGGGACGGGCAGCTCCTACGAGCAGTACGTC. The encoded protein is CAISRSRTGTGSSYEQYV.

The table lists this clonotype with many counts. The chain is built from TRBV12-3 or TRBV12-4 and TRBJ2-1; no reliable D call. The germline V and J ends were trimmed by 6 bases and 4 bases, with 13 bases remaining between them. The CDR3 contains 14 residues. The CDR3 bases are TGTGCCAGCAGCGGACCAAACGGATACAATGAGCAGTTCTTC. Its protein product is CASSGPNGYNEQFF.

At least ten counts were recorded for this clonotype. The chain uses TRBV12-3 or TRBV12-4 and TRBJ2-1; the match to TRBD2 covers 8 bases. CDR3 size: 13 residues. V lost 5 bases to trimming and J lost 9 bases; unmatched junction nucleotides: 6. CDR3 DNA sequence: TGTGCCAGCAGTCCACGCGGGAGGATTGAGCAGTTCTTC. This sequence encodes CASSPRGRIEQFF.

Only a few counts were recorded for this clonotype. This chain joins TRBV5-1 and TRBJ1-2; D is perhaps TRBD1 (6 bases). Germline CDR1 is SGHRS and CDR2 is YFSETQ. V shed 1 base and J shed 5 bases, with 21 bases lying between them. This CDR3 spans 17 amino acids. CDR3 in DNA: TGCGCCAGCAGCTTGAAGCCGGAGGCTAGGGGGAGGTATGGCTACACCTTC. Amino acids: CASSLKPEARGRYGYTF.

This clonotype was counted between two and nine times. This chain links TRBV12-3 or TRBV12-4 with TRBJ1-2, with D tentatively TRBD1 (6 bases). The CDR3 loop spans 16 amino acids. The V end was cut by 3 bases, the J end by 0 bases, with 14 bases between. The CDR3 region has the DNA TGTGCCAGCAGTTTTAAGGGGACACCGACTAACTATGGCTACACCTTC. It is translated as CASSFKGTPTNYGYTF.

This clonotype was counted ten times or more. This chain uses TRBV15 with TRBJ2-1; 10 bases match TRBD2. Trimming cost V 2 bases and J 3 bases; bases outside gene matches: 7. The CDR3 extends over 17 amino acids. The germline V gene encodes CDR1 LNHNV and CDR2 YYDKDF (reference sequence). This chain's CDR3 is CATSRTSLAGLYNEQFF. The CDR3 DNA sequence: TGTGCCACCAGCAGAACTTCACTAGCGGGACTCTACAATGAGCAGTTCTTC.